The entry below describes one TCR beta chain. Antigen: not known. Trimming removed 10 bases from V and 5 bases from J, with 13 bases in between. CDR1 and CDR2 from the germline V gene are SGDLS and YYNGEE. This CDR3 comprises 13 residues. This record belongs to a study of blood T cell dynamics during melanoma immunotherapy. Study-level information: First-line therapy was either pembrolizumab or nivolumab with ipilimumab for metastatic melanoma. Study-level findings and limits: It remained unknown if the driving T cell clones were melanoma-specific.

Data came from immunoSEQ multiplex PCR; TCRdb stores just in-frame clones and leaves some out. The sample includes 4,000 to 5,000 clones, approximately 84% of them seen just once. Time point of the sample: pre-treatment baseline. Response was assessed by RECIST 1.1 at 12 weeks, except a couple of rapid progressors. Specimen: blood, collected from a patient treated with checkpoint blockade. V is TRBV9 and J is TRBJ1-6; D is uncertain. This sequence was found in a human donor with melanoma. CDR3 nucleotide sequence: TGTGCCTGGTCCCAGGTGAATAATTCACCCCTCCACTTT. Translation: CAWSQVNNSPLHF.